This passage covers 24 T cell receptor beta chains from one sample sequenced in a study of blood T cells in healthy people across ages. Then a second PCR, running about 6 to 12 cycles, was carried out with a sample-barcoded 5' primer and a J-beta primer mix. TCRdb re-analysed the 5' RACE reads in MiXCR, keeping a single row per CDR3 protein. The table lists roughly 1.7 million distinct CDR3 sequences, approximately 32% of them singletons. Sequencing used blood. These receptor sequences come from a woman in her thirties in good health.

A few counts support this clonotype. V is TRBV6-6 and J is TRBJ2-2; 10 bases match TRBD2. V was clipped by 0 bases and J by 13 bases; unmatched bases: 11. The CDR3 is 16 residues long. The germline V gene encodes CDR1 MNHNY and CDR2 SVGAGI (reference sequence). The CDR3 protein is CASSYSWASGSGSLFF. In nucleotides, the CDR3 is TGTGCCAGCAGTTACTCATGGGCTAGCGGGAGTGGGTCGCTGTTTTTT.

This clonotype was recorded a few times. The chain is built from TRBV20-1 and TRBJ2-5; 8 positions match TRBD2. This CDR3 contains 16 residues. Trimming took 2 bases from V and 3 from J; bases not matched to a gene: 11. The germline gives CDR1 DFQATT, CDR2 SNEGSKA (reference sequence). The CDR3 region is CSARWTSTLTKETQYF. CDR3 nucleotide sequence: TGCAGTGCTAGATGGACTAGCACCCTCACCAAAGAGACCCAGTACTTC.

Only a few counts were recorded for this clonotype. This chain joins TRBV7-2 and TRBJ2-3, with D perhaps matching TRBD2 (5 bases). Trimming cost V 5 bases and J 0 bases, with 27 bases left between them. The CDR3 extends over 20 amino acids. Per germline, CDR1 SGHTA and CDR2 FQGNSA. The CDR3 here is CASSARSGFSARISTDTQYF. The CDR3 DNA reads as TGTGCCAGCAGCGCCAGATCGGGATTCTCCGCGAGGATTAGCACAGATACGCAGTATTTT.

The V gene is TRBV4-1, the J gene TRBJ2-3; 8 bases agree with TRBD1. CDR1 is MGHRA and CDR2 is YSYEKL in the germline V gene. J lost 5 bases, V lost 4 bases, and 5 bases had no gene match. The CDR3 consists of 14 residues. The CDR3 bases are TGCGCCAGCAGCCCCCGGACAGGGATAGATACGCAGTATTTT. Protein product: CASSPRTGIDTQYF.

This clonotype was observed a few times. V is TRBV20-1 and J is TRBJ1-6; 9 bases agree with TRBD1. Germline values: CDR1 DFQATT, CDR2 SNEGSKA (reference sequence). The CDR3 extends over 14 amino acids. V was pared by 6 bases and J by 13 bases, with 13 bases of the junction left unmatched. CDR3 loop: CSAKGPGQGSPLHF. CDR3 nucleotides: TGCAGTGCCAAAGGACCGGGACAGGGCTCTCCCCTCCACTTT.

This clonotype turned up a few times. The chain employs TRBV10-3 and TRBJ1-2; the match to TRBD1 covers 7 bases. V lost 6 bases, J lost 3 bases, and 4 bases stayed unmatched. The CDR3 is made up of 13 amino acids. Per the germline V gene, CDR1 is ENHRY and CDR2 is SYGVKD. The CDR3: CAIRQQGDYGYTF. In DNA form, the CDR3 reads TGTGCCATCAGACAGCAGGGGGACTATGGCTACACCTTC.

With respect to this clonotype: The junction departs from germline at one end; a sequencing error may be responsible. The chain has TRBV3-1 and TRBJ2-7; D unresolved. CDR3 length: 14 residues. Germline V gene sequence: CDR1 LGHDT, CDR2 YNNKEL (reference sequence). CDR3 coding DNA: TGTGTCAGCAGCCAAGTGGTAGGGTCCGGCGAGCAGTACTTC. Translation gives CVSSQVVGSGEQYF.

In its sample, this clonotype was seen many times. The chain joins TRBV5-1 to TRBJ2-5; D may be TRBD1 (5 bases). The CDR3 has 13 residues. Germline V gene lookup returns CDR1 SGHRS and CDR2 YFSETQ. Deletions cut 2 bases from V and 2 bases from J, with 7 bases between. Written as DNA, the CDR3 is TGCGCCAGCAGCTTCAGGGTTCAAGAGACCCAGTACTTC. It is translated as CASSFRVQETQYF.

This clonotype was recorded only once. CDR3 in amino acids: CASSAHRWGRTYEQYF. CDR3 DNA: TGTGCCAGCAGCGCCCATCGTTGGGGGAGAACCTACGAGCAGTACTTC. The V call is TRBV9, the J call TRBJ2-7; D assignment may be TRBD1 or TRBD2 (5 bases each). V lost 3 bases, J lost 2 bases, and 18 bases lay in between. CDR1 is SGDLS and CDR2 is YYNGEE in the germline V gene. The CDR3 is made up of 16 amino acids. Using reference TRBV9 and TRBJ2-7 for the parts outside the CDR3, the full variable domain is DSGVTQTPKHLITATGQRVTLRCSPRSGDLSVYWYQQSLDQGLQFLIQYYNGEERAKGNILERFSAQQFPDLHSELNLSSLELGDSALYFCASSAHRWGRTYEQYFGPGTRLTVT.

This clonotype was detected only a few times. The chain has TRBV13 and TRBJ2-7; D not resolved. This CDR3 region has 15 residues. V was trimmed by 0 bases and J by 0 bases, leaving 9 bases between them. Per germline, CDR1 PRHDT and CDR2 FYEKMQ (reference sequence). The CDR3 region is CASSLGQAISYEQYF. CDR3 bases: TGTGCCAGCAGCTTAGGGCAGGCCATCTCCTACGAGCAGTACTTC.

This clonotype has only a few counts. The V call is TRBV3-1, the J call TRBJ2-6; D not certain. This CDR3 comprises 16 residues. Germline CDR1 is LGHDT and CDR2 is YNNKEL (reference sequence). V was trimmed by 7 bases and J by 0 bases, leaving 13 bases between them. CDR3 bases: TGTGCCAGCACCGCCGACGGATACTCTGGGGCCAACGTCCTGACTTTC. This translates into CASTADGYSGANVLTF. Supplemented by reference TRBV3-1 and TRBJ2-6, the full variable domain reads DTAVSQTPKYLVTQMGNDKSIKCEQNLGHDTMYWYKQDSKKFLKIMFSYNNKELIINETVPNRFSPKSPDKAHLNLHINSLELGDSAVYFCASTADGYSGANVLTFGAGSRLTVL.

This clonotype was seen only a few times. The genes are TRBV24-1 and TRBJ1-2; TRBD1 might be the D (5 bases). With 0 bases removed from V and 9 bases from J, the gap between germline ends came to 7 bases. This CDR3 region has 12 residues. Germline V gene sequence: CDR1 KGHDR, CDR2 SFDVKD. Here the CDR3 DNA reads TGTGCCACCAGTGATTTGGGGGGTCGCTACACCTTC. Amino acids: CATSDLGGRYTF.

Details on this clonotype: At one end, the junction sequence differs from germline, possibly due to a read error. The rearrangement joins TRBV5-1 to TRBJ2-1; 7 bases line up with TRBD2. Germline lookup yields CDR1 SGHRS and CDR2 YFSETQ. The CDR3 has 18 residues. This CDR3 is CASSLGSYSGVVYSEQFF. Here the CDR3 DNA reads TGCGCCAGCAGCTTGGGGTCCTACAGCGGGGTAGTCTACAGTGAGCAGTTCTTC.

The V and J genes are TRBV7-8 and TRBJ1-5, with D tentatively TRBD1 (5 bases). Trimming removed 0 bases from V and 0 bases from J, with 12 bases in between. CDR1 SGHVS and CDR2 FQNEAQ come from the germline V gene. The CDR3 totals 17 residues. The CDR3 here is CASSLALGGISNQPQHF. The CDR3 DNA follows: TGTGCCAGCAGCTTAGCGCTGGGGGGAATTAGCAATCAGCCCCAGCATTTT.

A word on this clonotype: It may be a read error: a sequence one base away is much more abundant. This rearrangement joins TRBV20-1 to TRBJ2-1; TRBD2 is a possible D gene (6 bases). The CDR3 loop spans 16 amino acids. Germline V gene sequence: CDR1 DFQATT, CDR2 SNEGSKA (reference sequence). The ends were cut back, 3 bases at V and 4 bases at J, with 19 bases in the middle. The CDR3 coding sequence is TGCAGTGCTAGGGGCCACCGGGACGGGGGATACAATGAGCAGTTCTTC. This codes for CSARGHRDGGYNEQFF.

This clonotype was observed a few times. The gene calls are TRBV5-1 and TRBJ2-7; 8 bases fit TRBD2. Germline V CDR1 and CDR2: SGHRS, YFSETQ. After removal of 4 bases from V and 5 bases from J, the junction contained 11 bases not matched to a gene. This CDR3 has 15 amino acids. The CDR3 bases are TGCGCCAGCAGCACCTCAACGGGAGGGCCGAACGAGCAGTACTTC. It is translated as CASSTSTGGPNEQYF.

Details on this clonotype: Germline is not matched at one junction end, which may reflect a read error. The rearrangement uses TRBV5-1 and TRBJ2-5, with a tentative D call TRBD1 (6 bases). Germline CDR1 SGHRS, CDR2 YFSETQ. This CDR3 is built from 14 residues. CDR3 in DNA: TGCGCCAGCAGCTTAGGGACAACAAAAGAGACCCGGTACTTC. This sequence encodes CASSLGTTKETRYF.

The gene calls are TRBV5-1 and TRBJ2-1; 8 nucleotides align to TRBD1. V lost 4 bases, J lost 10 bases, and 16 bases stayed unmatched. The CDR3 is 16 residues long. Germline V lookup: CDR1 SGHRS, CDR2 YFSETQ. The chain's CDR3 is CASSPRPGTGTNEQFF. CDR3 nucleotides: TGCGCCAGCAGCCCACGTCCCGGGACAGGTACGAACGAGCAGTTCTTC.

The gene calls are TRBV3-1 and TRBJ2-1, with a possible D match to TRBD2 (5 bases). There are 16 residues in the CDR3. The germline gives CDR1 LGHDT, CDR2 YNNKEL (reference sequence). With 1 base removed from V and 3 bases from J, the gap between germline ends came to 13 bases. The CDR3 DNA is TGTGCCAGCAGCCAAGGATGGGAGTTGGGCTACAATGAGCAGTTCTTC. This encodes CASSQGWELGYNEQFF.

V gene TRBV20-1 combines with J gene TRBJ2-3, with 7 bases that match TRBD2. The CDR3 contains 16 residues. Per germline, CDR1 DFQATT and CDR2 SNEGSKA (reference sequence). Trimming cost V 2 bases and J 0 bases; bases outside gene matches: 8. CDR3 sequence reads: CSARPLSGPSTDTQYF. CDR3 coding DNA: TGCAGTGCTAGACCCCTTAGCGGGCCCAGCACAGATACGCAGTATTTT.

The chain uses TRBV24-1 and TRBJ1-2, with TRBD1 as a possible D gene (6 bases). There are 15 residues in the CDR3. V shed 0 bases and J shed 3 bases, with 10 bases lying between them. The V gene's germline CDR1 is KGHDR and CDR2 SFDVKD. This chain's CDR3 is CATSDLQGGDYGYTF. The CDR3 DNA reads as TGTGCCACCAGTGATTTGCAAGGGGGGGACTATGGCTACACCTTC.

This clonotype was picked up a small number of times. The chain carries TRBV15 and TRBJ2-1, with 9 bases lining up with TRBD2. The CDR3 is made up of 15 amino acids. In germline, CDR1 is LNHNV, CDR2 YYDKDF (reference sequence). The J segment lost 3 bases and the V segment lost 2 bases, leaving 2 bases of the junction unmatched. This CDR3 reads CATSRLAGLYNEQFF. The CDR3 nucleotides are TGTGCCACCAGCAGACTAGCGGGACTCTACAATGAGCAGTTCTTC.

This clonotype has more than one count but fewer than ten. J is TRBJ2-5 and V is TRBV4-2; TRBD2 matches 8 bases. With 3 bases clipped from V and 1 base from J, the junction kept 7 bases outside the gene matches. CDR3 length equals 16 residues. Per germline, CDR1 LGHNA and CDR2 YNFKEQ. The CDR3 is CASSQRTSPSQETQYF. CDR3 sequence (DNA): TGTGCCAGCAGCCAGAGGACTAGCCCTAGCCAAGAGACCCAGTACTTC.

As to this clonotype: Possible read error: a much larger clone is one base away. The rearrangement uses TRBV20-1 and TRBJ1-5; possibly TRBD1 for D (6 bases). Trimming left V 4 bases short and J 4 bases short, with 14 bases between. This CDR3 comprises 14 residues. Germline lookup yields CDR1 DFQATT and CDR2 SNEGSKA (reference sequence). CDR3 sequence: CSANLTGNNQPQHF. Here the CDR3 DNA reads TGCAGTGCTAATCTCACAGGGAATAATCAGCCCCAGCATTTT.